This T cell receptor beta chain came from a study of blood T cell repertoires in COVID-19. Germline V gene data show CDR1 as MNHEY and CDR2 as SVGAGI. The V gene end was trimmed by 7 bases and the J gene end by 4 bases; junction bases not matched to a gene: 12. The CDR3 sequence is 15 residues long. Libraries were prepared by immunoSEQ multiplex PCR; TCRdb keeps only in-frame clonotypes and omits some of them. The data contain a few hundred thousand clones, 80% to 95% of them seen just once; the ten biggest clones take up 0.55% to 0.75%. Sequencing was done on a sample of PBMCs or T cells enriched from blood (not recorded which). This receptor was identified in a man younger than 35 who had recovered from COVID-19. This chain uses TRBV6-5 with TRBJ1-2; 7 nucleotides agree with TRBD1. The CDR3 nucleotides are TGTGCCAGCACAAAACAGGGGCCCCACACCTATGGCTACACCTTC. Its translation: CASTKQGPHTYGYTF.